This T cell receptor beta chain came from a study of OX40 agonist ivuxolimab in advanced cancers. About the investigation overall: Ivuxolimab was a fully human IgG2 agonistic monoclonal antibody targeting the costimulatory receptor OX40 (CD134). Intravenous ivuxolimab was administered to patients every 2 weeks at six dose levels: 0.01, 0.1, 0.3, 1.5, 3 and 10 mg/kg. Of the roughly 51 dose-escalation patients, hepatocellular carcinoma was present in approximately 20, melanoma in some 15, renal cell carcinoma in 9 and head and neck cancer in 9. In the dose-escalation cohort, 82.7% of patients were male, and the mean age was approximately 64 years, with a range of roughly 23 to 85. Prior anti-PD-1, anti-PD-L1 or anti-CTLA-4 therapy was permitted, and checkpoint inhibitors had been received by roughly two fifths of dose-escalation patients. Partial responses occurred in three dose-escalation patients, of whom one had hepatocellular carcinoma and two had cutaneous melanoma. The point of sequencing TCRbeta in the periphery was to test whether ivuxolimab changed TCR sequence diversity and drove clonal T-cell expansion. The monotherapy dose-escalation portion (N ≈ 52 patients) of the phase I ivuxolimab trial is reported in the paper. Broad study findings and their caveats: In partial responders in the 0.1-3.0 mg/kg groups, normalized peripheral clonal expansion was found to be among the lowest, especially among CD8+ T cells. On average, CD8+ T cells showed more expanded clones than CD4+ T cells after ivuxolimab. Low levels of normalized T-cell clonal expansion were also seen in some patients who did not respond. At doses of 0.1 to 3.0 mg/kg, clonal expansion of both CD4+ and CD8+ T cells in blood was seen between baseline and week 6. Which antigens the clonally expanded peripheral T cells were specific for was not determined.

The trial excluded patients who had a history of autoimmune disease or were on systemic immunosuppression. Peripheral blood for TCR sequencing was collected from all dose cohorts at baseline, on cycle 4 day 1, and on cycle 7 day 1. The samples were taken from a phase I, first-in-human, multicenter, open-label dose-escalation trial of ivuxolimab. Adults with locally advanced or metastatic melanoma, renal cell, hepatocellular, or head and neck squamous cell carcinoma were enrolled in the trial. Before TCR sequencing, CD4+ and CD8+ T cells were separately sorted from peripheral blood. Genomic DNA was extracted from sorted cells for sequencing of the TCRbeta CDR3 region. TCRbeta CDR3 regions were sequenced using the immunoSEQ Assay. TCRdb provides this immuneACCESS table in a form limited to in-frame rearrangements. Some clones are lacking; in checked studies, under half of them reflect an unresolved V gene, and why the rest are absent is not known. The sample table contains about 73,000 clones; only one count was recorded for about 80% of them. The top ten hold about 2.4% of the sample.

In the case of this clone: Its antigen target is currently unknown. No much larger clone is present one base from it, and per-base qualities are unavailable.

Taken from the germline V gene, the CDR1 and CDR2 loops are KGHSH and LQKENI. Reading from cysteine to phenylalanine, the CDR3 counts 14 amino acids. Only CDR3 DNA is held: 42 bases, read in frame from base 1. V is cut by 3 bases and J by 5 bases, and the space between the germline ends is 11 bases. This specimen consisted of CD4+ or CD8+ T cells sorted from blood, obtained in a trial of the OX40 agonist ivuxolimab. The rearranged chain carries TRBV18 and TRBJ2-1; possibly the D gene is TRBD1, per 5 matching bases. The source is an adult with an advanced solid tumor such as melanoma, head and neck, liver or kidney cancer. CDR3 sequence: CASSPRDRDNEQFF. The nucleotides are TGTGCCAGCTCACCCCGAGACAGAGACAATGAGCAGTTCTTC.